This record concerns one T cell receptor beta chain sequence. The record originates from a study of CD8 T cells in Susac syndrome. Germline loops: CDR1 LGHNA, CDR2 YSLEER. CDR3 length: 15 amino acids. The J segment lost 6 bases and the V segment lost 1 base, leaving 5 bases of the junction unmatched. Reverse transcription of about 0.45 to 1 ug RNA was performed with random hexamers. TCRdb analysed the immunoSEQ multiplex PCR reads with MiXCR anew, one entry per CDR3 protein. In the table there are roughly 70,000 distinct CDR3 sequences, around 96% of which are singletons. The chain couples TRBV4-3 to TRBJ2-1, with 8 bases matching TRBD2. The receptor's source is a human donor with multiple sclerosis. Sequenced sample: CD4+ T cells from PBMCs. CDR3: CASSQVGGGPNEQFF. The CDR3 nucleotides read TGCGCCAGCAGCCAAGTAGGCGGGGGGCCCAATGAGCAGTTCTTC.